The T cell receptor beta chain under discussion was sequenced for a study of blood T cell repertoires in COVID-19. About the research overall: The study drew acute and convalescent COVID-19 samples from the United States, Italy and Spain. From T cells, B-cell-depleted T cells, or PBMCs came the material, which was cDNA or gDNA.

TCRdb's table, derived via immunoSEQ multiplex PCR, lists solely in-frame clones and lacks some. The sample consists of 100,000 to 150,000 clones, approximately 90% of them appearing once. Germline V gene lookup returns CDR1 SQVTM and CDR2 ANQGSEA. Trimming shortened V by 5 bases and J by 0 bases, and 12 bases separated the two germline ends. The CDR3 runs to 14 residues. The receptor's source is a man between 45 and 60 years old with COVID-19, enrolled during active disease. The material sequenced was peripheral blood. The rearrangement links TRBV29-1 to TRBJ2-3; D is possibly TRBD1 (5 bases). As DNA, the CDR3 is TGCAGCGTTTTCTCCCGGACAAGCACAGATACGCAGTATTTT. Residues: CSVFSRTSTDTQYF.